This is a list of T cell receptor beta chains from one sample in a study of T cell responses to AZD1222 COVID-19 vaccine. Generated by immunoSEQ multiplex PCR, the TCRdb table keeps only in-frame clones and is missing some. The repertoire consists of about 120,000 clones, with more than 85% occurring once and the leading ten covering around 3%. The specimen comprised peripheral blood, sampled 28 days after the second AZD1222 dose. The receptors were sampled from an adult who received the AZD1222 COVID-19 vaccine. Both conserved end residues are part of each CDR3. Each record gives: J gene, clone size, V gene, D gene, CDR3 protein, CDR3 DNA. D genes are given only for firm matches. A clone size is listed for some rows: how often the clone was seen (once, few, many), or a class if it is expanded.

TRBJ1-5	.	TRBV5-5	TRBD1	CASSSGTGGQPQHF	TGTGCCAGCAGCTCCGGGACAGGGGGGCAGCCCCAGCATTTT
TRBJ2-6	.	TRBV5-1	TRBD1	CASREGGGYGANVLTF	TGCGCCAGCAGGGAAGGGGGCGGATATGGGGCCAACGTCCTGACTTTC
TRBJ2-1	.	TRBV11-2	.	CASSWGLLNKQFF	TGTGCCAGCAGCTGGGGACTTCTCAATAAGCAGTTCTTC
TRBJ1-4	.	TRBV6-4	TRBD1	CASSDSSGGVGDRGGLTNEKLFF	TGTGCCAGCAGTGACTCGTCAGGAGGGGTGGGTGACAGGGGCGGTTTGACTAATGAAAAACTGTTTTTT
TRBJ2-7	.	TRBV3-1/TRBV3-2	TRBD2	CASSRRPYPGLDIREQYF	TGTGCCAGCAGCCGTCGCCCATATCCGGGACTAGATATCCGCGAGCAGTACTTC
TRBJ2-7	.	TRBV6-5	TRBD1	CASRVTGGLSYEQYF	TGTGCCAGCAGGGTGACAGGGGGCCTCTCCTACGAGCAGTACTTC
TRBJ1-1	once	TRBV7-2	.	CASSLQGLVNTEAFF	TGTGCCAGCAGCTTACAGGGGCTGGTGAACACTGAAGCTTTCTTT
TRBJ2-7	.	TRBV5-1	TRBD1	CASSLRQGAFHEQYF	TGCGCCAGCAGCTTAAGACAGGGGGCGTTCCACGAGCAGTACTTC
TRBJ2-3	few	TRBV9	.	CASSEGDFADTQYF	TGTGCCAGCAGCGAGGGGGACTTTGCAGATACGCAGTATTTT
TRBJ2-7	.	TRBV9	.	CASSGGRSGIEQYF	TGTGCCAGCAGCGGAGGCCGCTCAGGGATAGAGCAGTACTTC
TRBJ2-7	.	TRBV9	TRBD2	CASSVTSGGAPQYF	TGTGCCAGCAGCGTAACTAGCGGGGGGGCGCCGCAGTACTTC
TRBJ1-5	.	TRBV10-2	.	CASSDPGSNQPQHF	TGCGCCAGCAGTGACCCGGGGAGCAATCAGCCCCAGCATTTT
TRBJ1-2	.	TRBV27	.	CASRATGNNYGYTF	TGTGCCAGCAGAGCTACAGGGAATAACTATGGCTACACCTTC
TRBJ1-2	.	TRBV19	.	CASSINGRYGYTF	TGTGCCAGTAGTATAAACGGCAGATATGGCTACACCTTC
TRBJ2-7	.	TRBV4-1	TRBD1	CASSQGWGQGLYEQYF	TGCGCCAGCAGCCAAGGATGGGGACAGGGTCTTTACGAGCAGTACTTC
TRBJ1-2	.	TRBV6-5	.	CASSRRPRDYGYTF	TGTGCCAGCAGCCGCCGACCTCGGGACTATGGCTACACCTTC
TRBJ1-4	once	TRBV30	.	CAWSVGQGLEKLFF	TGTGCCTGGAGTGTCGGGCAGGGGTTAGAAAAACTGTTTTTT
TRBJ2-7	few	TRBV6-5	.	CASVKAPRATYEQYF	TGTGCCAGCGTTAAAGCCCCTCGGGCGACCTACGAGCAGTACTTC
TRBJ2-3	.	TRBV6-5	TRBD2	CASSLAGFSTDTQYF	TGTGCCAGCAGCTTAGCGGGGTTTAGCACAGATACGCAGTATTTT
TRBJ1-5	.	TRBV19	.	CASSLTRGRQPQHF	TGTGCCAGTAGTCTCACACGGGGGCGACAGCCCCAGCATTTT
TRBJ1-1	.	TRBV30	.	CACGRAEAFF	TGTGCCTGCGGTCGGGCTGAAGCTTTCTTT
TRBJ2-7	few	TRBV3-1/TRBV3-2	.	CASSLPPTNEQYF	TGTGCCAGCAGCCTCCCCCCGACTAACGAGCAGTACTTC
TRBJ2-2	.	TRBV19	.	CASRLSDRNTGELFF	TGTGCCAGTAGGCTCTCGGACAGGAACACCGGGGAGCTGTTTTTT
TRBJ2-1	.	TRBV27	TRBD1	CASRKDRAVDNEQFF	TGTGCCAGCAGAAAGGACAGGGCCGTGGACAATGAGCAGTTCTTC
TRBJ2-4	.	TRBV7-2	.	CASSLGVLRGSRGHIQYF	TGTGCCAGCAGCTTAGGCGTTTTGAGGGGAAGTAGAGGTCACATTCAGTACTTC
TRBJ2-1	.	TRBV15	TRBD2	CATSRVGAGAYNEQFF	TGTGCCACCAGCAGAGTCGGAGCGGGGGCCTACAATGAGCAGTTCTTC
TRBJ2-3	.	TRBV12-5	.	CASGPLNWEDTQYF	TGTGCTAGTGGTCCTCTTAATTGGGAAGATACGCAGTATTTT
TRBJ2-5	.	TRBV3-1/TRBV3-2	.	CASSQEFERNGETQYF	TGTGCCAGCAGCCAAGAATTTGAGCGGAACGGGGAGACCCAGTACTTC
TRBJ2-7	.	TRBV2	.	CASSVRPNYEQYF	TGTGCCAGCAGTGTCAGACCAAACTACGAGCAGTACTTC
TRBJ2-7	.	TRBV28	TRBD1	CASSLVQGSGLVEQYF	TGTGCCAGCAGTTTAGTACAGGGGTCTGGGTTAGTCGAGCAGTACTTC
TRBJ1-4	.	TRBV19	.	CASLRTVATNEKLFF	TGTGCCAGCTTAAGGACGGTGGCAACTAATGAAAAACTGTTTTTT
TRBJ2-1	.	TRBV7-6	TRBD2	CASSPPHGTSGGSSYNEQFF	TGTGCCAGCAGCCCCCCCCACGGGACTAGCGGGGGCTCCTCCTACAATGAGCAGTTCTTC
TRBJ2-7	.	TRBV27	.	CASSGNTAWEQYF	TGTGCCAGCAGTGGGAATACAGCGTGGGAGCAGTACTTC
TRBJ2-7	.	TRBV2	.	CASRGYGYEQYF	TGTGCCAGCAGGGGGTACGGGTACGAGCAGTACTTC
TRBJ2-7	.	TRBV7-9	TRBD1	CASSSRQGPVYEQYF	TGTGCCAGCAGCTCCAGACAGGGGCCCGTCTACGAGCAGTACTTC
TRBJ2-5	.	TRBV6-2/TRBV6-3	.	CASSRDSQEETQYF	TGTGCCAGCAGCCGGGACTCACAGGAGGAGACCCAGTACTTC
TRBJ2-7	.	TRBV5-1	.	CASSLMGIGEQYF	TGCGCCAGCAGCTTGATGGGGATAGGCGAGCAGTACTTC
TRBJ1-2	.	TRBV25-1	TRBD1	CASRTTGGYGYTF	TGTGCCAGCAGGACGACAGGGGGCTATGGCTACACCTTC
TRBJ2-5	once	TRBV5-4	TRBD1	CASSRGPGETQYF	TGTGCCAGCAGCAGGGGGCCCGGAGAGACCCAGTACTTC
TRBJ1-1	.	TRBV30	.	CAWGGQTEAFF	TGTGCCTGGGGGGGGCAAACGGAAGCTTTCTTT
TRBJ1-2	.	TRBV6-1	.	CASREVGYTF	TGTGCCAGCAGGGAAGTTGGCTACACCTTC
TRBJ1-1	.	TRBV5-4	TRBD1	CASRPAGGGTEAFF	TGTGCCAGCAGACCTGCAGGGGGTGGAACTGAAGCTTTCTTT
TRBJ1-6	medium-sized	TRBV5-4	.	CASSLDRVYNSPLHF	TGTGCCAGCAGCTTGGACAGGGTCTATAATTCACCCCTCCACTTT
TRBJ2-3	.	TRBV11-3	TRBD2	CASSVAGARTDTQYF	TGTGCCAGCAGCGTAGCGGGGGCTCGCACAGATACGCAGTATTTT
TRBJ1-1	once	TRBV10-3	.	CAINRQMNTEAFF	TGTGCCATCAATCGACAAATGAACACTGAAGCTTTCTTT
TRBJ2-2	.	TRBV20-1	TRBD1	CSASVGTGDTGELFF	TGCAGTGCTAGTGTCGGGACAGGGGACACCGGGGAGCTGTTTTTT
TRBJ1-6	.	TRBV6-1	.	CASSDGQALGWNSPLHF	TGTGCCAGCAGTGACGGGCAGGCCCTTGGATGGAATTCACCCCTCCACTTT
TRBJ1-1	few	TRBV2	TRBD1	CASSGTGHTEAFF	TGTGCCAGCAGCGGGACAGGACACACTGAAGCTTTCTTT
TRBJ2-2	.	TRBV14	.	CASSQFMGAPNTGELFF	TGTGCCAGCAGCCAATTTATGGGGGCCCCGAACACCGGGGAGCTGTTTTTT
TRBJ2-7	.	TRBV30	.	CAAVSGLLYEQYF	TGTGCCGCCGTTTCGGGTCTCCTCTACGAGCAGTACTTC
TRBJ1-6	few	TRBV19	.	CASAAVNNSPLHF	TGTGCCAGTGCGGCAGTCAATAATTCACCCCTCCACTTT
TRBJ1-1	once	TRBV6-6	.	CASSLRQANTEAFF	TGTGCCAGCAGTTTAAGACAGGCGAACACTGAAGCTTTCTTT
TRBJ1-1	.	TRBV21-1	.	CASSKDYDGYTEAFF	TGTGCCAGCAGCAAAGATTATGACGGATACACTGAAGCTTTCTTT
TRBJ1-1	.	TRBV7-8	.	CASSASWGGTAEAFF	TGTGCCAGCAGCGCCTCCTGGGGGGGCACGGCTGAAGCTTTCTTT
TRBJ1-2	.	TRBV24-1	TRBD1	CATSGSSTGVNYGYTF	TGTGCCACCAGTGGCTCCAGTACAGGGGTTAACTATGGCTACACCTTC